This TCR beta chain comes out of a study of blood T cell repertoires in COVID-19. Germline values: CDR1 LGHDT, CDR2 YNNKEL (reference sequence). V lost 3 bases, J lost 3 bases, and 5 bases stayed unmatched. This CDR3 is built from 15 residues. TCRdb's copy holds only in-frame clones and misses some; the assay was immunoSEQ multiplex PCR. The data show about 40,000 clones, nearly 90% seen once. The rearrangement joins TRBV3-1 (or the pseudogene TRBV3-2) to TRBJ1-3, with TRBD1 matching over 7 bases. The receptor comes from a human donor in a cohort sampled during active COVID-19. Source material: peripheral blood. In DNA form, the CDR3 reads TGTGCCAGCAGCCACTCTGACAGGGTTGGAAACACCATATATTTT. It codes for CASSHSDRVGNTIYF.